This T cell receptor (beta chain) was obtained from a study of blood T cell repertoires in COVID-19. Study overall: COVID-19 samples collected from the United States, Italy and Spain covered acute and convalescent phases.

This CDR3 has 17 residues. V shed 11 bases and J shed 4 bases, with 29 bases lying between them. Germline V gives CDR1 SEHNR, CDR2 FQNEAQ (reference sequence). The authors' processing: Quantification of nucleated cells was approximated via reference gene primer amplification. Libraries were prepared by immunoSEQ multiplex PCR; TCRdb keeps only in-frame clonotypes and omits some of them. V, J and clone size were drawn from that table, and D and trimming were deduced from the DNA. This sample has 350,000 to 400,000 clones, with more than 80% found just once. The TCR comes from a woman in her 30s with COVID-19, enrolled during active disease. The genes are TRBV7-9 and TRBJ1-2; maybe TRBD1 (5 bases). The sequenced sample was peripheral blood. The CDR3 region is CAAGEQGDLSFTYGYTF. CDR3 in DNA: TGTGCCGCCGGCGAGCAGGGCGACCTCAGTTTTACCTATGGCTACACCTTC.